This TCR beta chain was recorded in a study of cytomegalovirus exposure and HLA in healthy donors. Note on this clone: What it recognizes is unknown.

The study's findings and limits: Further analysis was carried out later, and it showed several of the most significant clusters appearing linked to common viral pathogens. According to an earlier analysis, most TCR beta V segments yielded productive rearrangements about 90% or about 30% of the time.

Germline V gene lookup returns CDR1 SGHVS and CDR2 FNYEAQ. Trimming pared 4 bases from V and 5 bases from J, leaving 11 bases between. The CDR3 has 14 residues. The PCR contained 60 Vbeta and 13 Jbeta primers. This table comes from immunoSEQ multiplex PCR, and its TCRdb copy is limited to in-frame clones, with some not included. Seen here are some 120,000 clones, roughly 80% observed once, and the top ten hold around a fifth. The sequence was obtained from a man younger than 40 in good health and CMV-seropositive. The sequencing sample was made of PBMCs. This rearrangement joins TRBV7-6 to TRBJ1-4, with a weak D call TRBD1 (5 bases). CDR3 sequence (DNA): TGTGCCAGCAGCTGGAGCGGGGGAAATGAAAAACTGTTTTTT. Encoded protein: CASSWSGGNEKLFF.